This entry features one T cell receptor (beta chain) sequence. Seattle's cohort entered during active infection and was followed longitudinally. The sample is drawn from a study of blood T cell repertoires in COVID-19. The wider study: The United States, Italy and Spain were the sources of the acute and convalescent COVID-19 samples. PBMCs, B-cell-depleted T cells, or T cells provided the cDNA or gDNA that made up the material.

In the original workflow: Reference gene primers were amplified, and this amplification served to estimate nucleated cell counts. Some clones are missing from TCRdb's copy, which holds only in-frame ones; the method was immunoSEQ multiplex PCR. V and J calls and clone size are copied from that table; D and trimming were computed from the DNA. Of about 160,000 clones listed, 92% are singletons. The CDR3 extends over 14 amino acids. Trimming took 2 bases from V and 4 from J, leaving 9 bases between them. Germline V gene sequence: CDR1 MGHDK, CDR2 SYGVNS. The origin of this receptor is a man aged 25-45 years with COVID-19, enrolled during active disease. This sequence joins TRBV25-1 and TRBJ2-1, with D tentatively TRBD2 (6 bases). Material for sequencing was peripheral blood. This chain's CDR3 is CASSEAGRYNEQFF. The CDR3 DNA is TGTGCCAGCAGTGAAGCGGGAAGGTACAATGAGCAGTTCTTC.